The TCR beta chain described here comes from a study of post-analysis software for immune sequencing data. Findings and caveats of the study: F measure grouped same-batch samples tightly together. Among five TRBV segments more frequent in patients than controls were TRBV5-6, TRBV5-1 and TRBV20-1. Compared with controls, patients showed significantly lower normalized Chao1 diversity.

Presence of unique molecular identifiers characterized the TCR beta cDNA libraries. When roughly 1 to 10 million T cells were used, they gave roughly 500,000 cDNA molecules. Each CDR3 protein gets one entry after TCRdb re-called the PCR reads with MiXCR. The repertoire includes 750,000 to 950,000 distinct CDR3 sequences, around 45% of them detected once, and roughly 4.9% sits in the top ten. This CDR3 comprises 15 residues. Between the trimmed V and J ends, which lost 0 bases and 2 bases, there was a span of 11 bases. Germline V lookup: CDR1 MNHEY, CDR2 SVGAGI. A word on this clonotype: Its antigen is undetermined.

The source is a girl aged 10 to 17 with multiple sclerosis. The source material was blood. This chain joins TRBV6-5 and TRBJ2-7; tentative D call: TRBD1 (6 bases). Written as DNA, the CDR3 is TGTGCCAGCAGTTACTCTAGGGACATGACCTACGAGCAGTACTTC. Its protein product is CASSYSRDMTYEQYF.